This TCR beta chain came from a study of cytomegalovirus exposure and HLA in healthy donors. CDR3 length: 14 amino acids. The germline V gene has CDR1 MNHNS and CDR2 SASEGT. This clone was seen once. PCR primers comprised 60 Vbeta and 13 Jbeta primers. The repertoire was sequenced with immunoSEQ multiplex PCR; TCRdb's copy has only in-frame clones and lacks some. The data hold around 180,000 clones, with roughly 84% observed a single time. This TCR came from a boy aged 5-17 years in good health and CMV-seronegative. The rearrangement uses TRBV6-1 and TRBJ2-5, with D possibly TRBD2 on 5 matching bases. The J call may not be correct, given that the DNA end is closer to TRBJ2-7. Sequencing used PBMCs. The CDR3 DNA reads TGTGCCAGCAGTCCGACTACTTTCTCCTACGAGCAGTACTTC. Its protein is CASSPTTFSYEQYF.